This TCR beta chain comes out of a study of monozygotic twins with inflammatory bowel disease. The CDR3 is 17 residues long. In germline, CDR1 is LGHNA, CDR2 YSLEER. Comments on this clonotype: Its cognate antigen is unknown.

Study-wide points: Healthy co-twins, by inverse Simpson, had higher TCRbeta diversity than their siblings with IBD. Compared with healthy twins, IBD patients shared fewer clonotypes with others, especially with disease activity. Data gave no support to a single strong signal or clonotype associated with IBD.

UMIs that had a 6-nucleotide sample barcode were put in using template switching. Reprocessing the 5' RACE reads, TCRdb reports a single entry for every CDR3 protein and omits DNA. The table for this sample gives around 410,000 distinct CDR3 sequences. Sequencing input: blood. V usage is TRBV4-3 and J usage is TRBJ2-7; the TCRdb call, TRBD1, lacks DNA for checking. The origin of this receptor is a human donor with ulcerative colitis or Crohn's disease, or a healthy co-twin of an affected twin (not recorded which). CDR3 protein: CASSQDRRGLTGYEQYF.